This T cell receptor (beta chain) came from a study of CD8 T cells in Susac syndrome. RNA in amounts of roughly 0.5 to 1 ug was reverse transcribed with random hexamers. An immunoSEQ multiplex PCR generated amplified TCR beta CDR3 products spanning 54 Vbeta and 13 Jbeta. TCRdb independently ran MiXCR on the immunoSEQ multiplex PCR reads; one entry per CDR3 protein. The data hold 330,000 or so distinct CDR3 sequences, with about 89% observed a single time. The CDR3 is 13 amino acids. Germline V gene sequence: CDR1 MNHEY, CDR2 SVGEGT. Trimming took 5 bases from V and 7 from J, leaving 12 bases between them.

This clonotype originated in a human donor with multiple sclerosis. The chain couples TRBV6-2 or TRBV6-3 to TRBJ1-5; D is ambiguous. The sample comprised CD8+ T cells from PBMCs. CDR3 coding DNA: TGTGCCAGCAGTGACAACTTGTCCCAGCCCCAGCATTTT. This encodes CASSDNLSQPQHF.